Reported below is one TCR beta chain. CDR3 size: 12 residues. Trimming took off 6 bases at V and 4 bases at J, with 7 bases between the two ends. The germline gives CDR1 MNHEY, CDR2 SMNVEV (reference sequence). These data originate in a study of blood T cell repertoires in COVID-19. About the research overall: T cells, B-cell-depleted T cells, or PBMCs supplied cDNA or gDNA.

In the study's own analysis: For nucleated cells, counts were estimated from reference gene primer amplification. Sequencing used immunoSEQ multiplex PCR; TCRdb keeps in-frame clones, though not all of them. The DNA gave D and trimming, while V, J and clone size come from that table. The profile shows about 240,000 clones, about 81% of them singletons. V is TRBV27 and J is TRBJ2-1; no clear D. Input material: peripheral blood. This clonotype originated in a woman aged 60-75 years with active or convalescent COVID-19. The CDR3 spells CASSTAYNEQFF. In DNA form, the CDR3 reads TGTGCCAGCAGCACAGCATACAATGAGCAGTTCTTC.